A selection of T cell receptor beta chains follows, all from one sample in a study of beta chain features in type 1 diabetes. Assay: immunoSEQ multiplex PCR; the TCRdb copy retains only in-frame clones and omits some. The sample records about 660,000 clones, around an eighth being singletons. The sample was naive CD4+ T cells from blood. These TCRs come from a man between 18 and 35 years old with type 1 diabetes. Each CDR3 is given with its conserved first and last residue. The D gene is left open where the match is weak. Rows give clone size only sometimes, using once, few, many, or a class for an expanded clone.

abundance,v_gene,j_gene,d_gene,CDR3nt,CDR3aa
once,TRBV4-3,TRBJ1-1,TRBD1,TGCGCCAGCAGCCAAGATCCCGGACAGGGGGCGCGAGTCACTGAAGCTTTCTTT,CASSQDPGQGARVTEAFF
once,TRBV9,TRBJ1-2,.,TGTGCCAGCAGCGTAGCTCCAGCTATTAACTATGGCTACACCTTC,CASSVAPAINYGYTF
few,TRBV29-1,TRBJ2-7,.,TGCAGCGTTGGGCGGTCATCCTACGAGCAGTACTTC,CSVGRSSYEQYF
few,TRBV4-1,TRBJ1-5,.,TGCGCCAGCAGCCAAGTTCGGACGCTTGGCGTGTCCTATAGCAATCAGCCCCAGCATTTT,CASSQVRTLGVSYSNQPQHF
.,TRBV30,TRBJ1-2,.,TGTGCCTCCCCCGAGGAGGTAGGCTATGGCTACACCTTC,CASPEEVGYGYTF
few,TRBV27,TRBJ2-7,TRBD1,TGTGCCAGCAGTTTAAGGGACAGGGGGCCCTACGAGCAGTACTTC,CASSLRDRGPYEQYF
few,TRBV11-2,TRBJ2-2,.,TGTGCCAGCAGCCCCCAGTGGTTGCTGTTTTTT,CASSPQWLLFF
many,TRBV14,TRBJ2-1,.,TGTGCCAGCAGCTCTGGGCCCGAGCAGTTCTTC,CASSSGPEQFF
.,TRBV30,TRBJ2-3,TRBD2,TGTGCCTGGAGTGTACTGGTGGGAGGGACAGATACGCAGTATTTT,CAWSVLVGGTDTQYF
few,TRBV6-6,TRBJ1-1,.,TGTGCCAGCAGTTCCCGACAGACTGAAGCTTTCTTT,CASSSRQTEAFF
.,TRBV7-9,TRBJ1-5,TRBD1,TGTGCCAGCAGCCCTGGGACAGGGGGCTCTGGCAATCAGCCCCAGCATTTT,CASSPGTGGSGNQPQHF
.,TRBV18,TRBJ2-5,TRBD1,TGTGCCAGCTCACTGAGACAGGGGGCCGAAGAGACCCAGTACTTC,CASSLRQGAEETQYF
.,TRBV7-2,TRBJ2-1,TRBD2,TGTGCCAGCAGCACCGGGACTAGCGGCAATGAGCAGTTCTTC,CASSTGTSGNEQFF
.,TRBV5-1,TRBJ2-3,.,TGCGCCAGCAGTCAGACGGGAACCCCGGTAGATACGCAGTATTTT,CASSQTGTPVDTQYF
.,TRBV7-2,TRBJ1-1,TRBD1,TGTGCCAGCAGCCCAAATCAGGGACAGGTGAACACTGAAGCTTTCTTT,CASSPNQGQVNTEAFF
few,TRBV2,TRBJ2-1,.,TGTGCCAGCAGCCAGACTAGCTACAATGAGCAGTTCTTC,CASSQTSYNEQFF
.,TRBV10-3,TRBJ2-4,.,TGTGCCATCAGTGAAGAATATAGGAACATTCAGTACTTC,CAISEEYRNIQYF
few,TRBV4-3,TRBJ2-7,TRBD1,TGCGCCAGCAGCCAAGATCGGGACAGGGGGCTCTACGAGCAGTACTTC,CASSQDRDRGLYEQYF
.,TRBV11-2,TRBJ2-7,.,TGTGCCAGCAGCACGCTGGGGGGCTCCTACGAGCAGTACTTC,CASSTLGGSYEQYF
few,TRBV19,TRBJ1-4,TRBD1,TGTGCCAGTAGGAGATGGACAGGAAGAGATGCAACTAATGAAAAACTGTTTTTT,CASRRWTGRDATNEKLFF
.,TRBV27,TRBJ2-6,TRBD1,TGTGCCAGCAGTTCCCTTCCAATGACAGGGACTGGGGCCAACGTCCTGACTTTC,CASSSLPMTGTGANVLTF
few,TRBV5-8,TRBJ2-5,TRBD2,TGTGCCAGCAGCTTGGGACAGCGGGGCCAAGAGACCCAGTACTTC,CASSLGQRGQETQYF
few,TRBV6-5,TRBJ1-5,.,TGTGCCAGCAAACTATCGGTGAGCAATCAGCCCCAGCATTTT,CASKLSVSNQPQHF
few,TRBV5-1,TRBJ1-2,.,TGCGCCAGCAGCTTGGGGCCTGGGGACGGCTACACCTTC,CASSLGPGDGYTF
.,TRBV6-6,TRBJ2-5,.,TGTGCCAGCAGCCAAGACAGGAGCCGACAAGAGACCCAGTACTTC,CASSQDRSRQETQYF
.,TRBV7-2,TRBJ2-1,TRBD2,TGTGCCAGCAGAAGGACGGGGGGAAGTGAGCAGTTCTTC,CASRRTGGSEQFF
.,TRBV2,TRBJ2-3,TRBD2,TGTGCCAGCGAGCGGGAGAGGGGCACAGATACGCAGTATTTT,CASERERGTDTQYF
few,TRBV30,TRBJ2-7,TRBD2,TGTGCCTGGAGTCCAAGCTGGAGCGGGGCCTACGAGCAGTACTTC,CAWSPSWSGAYEQYF
few,TRBV27,TRBJ1-2,.,TGTGCCAGCAGTCTAGGGTTTAACTATGGCTACACCTTC,CASSLGFNYGYTF
few,TRBV12-2,TRBJ1-6,.,TGTGCAAGTCGCTTAGCAGGGGGGTCTAATTCACCCCTCCACTTT,CASRLAGGSNSPLHF
.,TRBV27,TRBJ1-2,.,TGTGCCAGCAGTCCGATGCGCAGCGGGGGGTCTGGCTACACCTTC,CASSPMRSGGSGYTF
few,TRBV4-1,TRBJ2-3,.,TGCGCCAGCAGCCAAGATGTTACCACAGATACGCAGTATTTT,CASSQDVTTDTQYF
.,TRBV5-1,TRBJ2-2,TRBD2,TGCGCCAGCTTCGGGGGGGCAGCCGTCCCCGGGGAGCTGTTTTTT,CASFGGAAVPGELFF
.,TRBV2,TRBJ1-1,.,TGTGCCAGCAGTGAACAGGCTGGGTTGAACACTGAAGCTTTCTTT,CASSEQAGLNTEAFF
few,TRBV7-9,TRBJ1-1,TRBD1,TGTGCCAACCCGCCAGACAGGGGTAATAGCACTGAAGCTTTCTTT,CANPPDRGNSTEAFF
few,TRBV14,TRBJ2-1,TRBD2,TGTGCCAGCAGCCTAGTTGGGACTAGCGGGATGCGGGAGCAGTTCTTC,CASSLVGTSGMREQFF
few,TRBV29-1,TRBJ1-1,.,TGCAGCGCACAAGCCGGGGGCCGCACTGAAGCTTTCTTT,CSAQAGGRTEAFF
.,TRBV5-1,TRBJ2-7,.,TGCGCCAGCAGCTTGGTGTCTCCCCCGGGCGAGCAGTACTTC,CASSLVSPPGEQYF
few,TRBV30,TRBJ1-5,.,TGTGCCTGGAGTGGGGGGGTTACGAATCAGCCCCAGCATTTT,CAWSGGVTNQPQHF
.,TRBV27,TRBJ2-5,.,TGTGCCAGCAGCCCTCCCGGGGTCCCCCAAGAGACCCAGTACTTC,CASSPPGVPQETQYF
.,TRBV28,TRBJ1-1,.,TGTGCCAGCAAGGGAGGCCAGCTCCACACTGAAGCTTTCTTT,CASKGGQLHTEAFF
few,TRBV7-9,TRBJ2-1,TRBD2,TGTGCCAGCACCACTGCGGGAGGGCGAATCGGTGAGCAGTTCTTC,CASTTAGGRIGEQFF
.,TRBV7-2,TRBJ1-2,.,TGTGCCAGCAGCTTATTTAACTATGGCTACACCTTC,CASSLFNYGYTF
.,TRBV9,TRBJ2-7,TRBD2,TGTGCCAGCAGCGTAGGACTAGCTTCAACTTCCTACGAGCAGTACTTC,CASSVGLASTSYEQYF
few,TRBV18,TRBJ2-1,TRBD1,TGTGCCAGCTCACCCACCGAGGGACAGTACAATGAGCAGTTCTTC,CASSPTEGQYNEQFF
few,TRBV7-6,TRBJ1-1,.,TGTGCCAGCAGCAAGGGGGGGAGCTCTGAAGCTTTCTTT,CASSKGGSSEAFF
.,TRBV7-7,TRBJ2-2,.,TGTGCTAGCAGTCGACTGAACACCGGGGAGCTGTTTTTT,CASSRLNTGELFF